This TCR beta chain was identified during a study of T-cell memory formation after mild COVID-19. TCR alpha and TCR beta cDNA libraries carrying sample barcodes and UMIs came from 5'RACE with constant-segment primers. TCRdb processed the 5' RACE reads anew with MiXCR; each CDR3 protein has one entry. The sample has hundreds of thousands of distinct CDR3 sequences; about a fifth are singletons. There are a few counts of this clonotype. The CDR3 runs to 13 residues. The V gene's germline CDR1 is SQVTM and CDR2 ANQGSEA. Unmatched junction bases numbered 7, after V lost 3 bases and J lost 6 bases. The TCR originated in an adult woman who had mild COVID-19 (a few samples of this study predate the infection). Cell type and time point are not known. V gene TRBV29-1 combines with J gene TRBJ2-7; 8 positions agree with TRBD1. Sequencing was carried out using PBMCs or a T cell subset sorted from them (not recorded which). CDR3: CSVDMAGGLEQYF. The CDR3 DNA sequence: TGCAGCGTTGACATGGCAGGGGGCCTCGAGCAGTACTTC.